This TCR beta chain was captured by sequencing in a study of blood T cell repertoires in COVID-19. About the study: From T cells, B-cell-depleted T cells, or PBMCs came the material, which was cDNA or gDNA.

TCRdb keeps only in-frame clones here, not all; method: immunoSEQ multiplex PCR. The table records hundreds of thousands of clones, around 90% of them present only once. The specimen was PBMCs or T cells enriched from blood (not recorded which). This sequence originates from a woman aged 40 to 50 who had recovered from COVID-19.

The CDR3 DNA is TGTGCCGGCCGGGGACAGGGGGCTAACTATGGCTACACCTTC. As protein: CAGRGQGANYGYTF. The genes are TRBV30 and TRBJ1-2; 11 positions match TRBD1. V gave up 8 bases and J gave up 0 bases; unmatched junction bases: 5. CDR1 is GTSNPN and CDR2 is SVGIG in the germline V gene (reference sequence). The CDR3 has 14 residues. Filled out from reference TRBV30 and TRBJ1-2, the complete variable domain reads SQTIHQWPATLVQPVGSPLSLECTVEGTSNPNLYWYRQAAGRGLQLLFYSVGIGQISSEVPQNLSASRPQDRQFILSSKKLLLSDSGFYLCAGRGQGANYGYTFGSGTRLTVV.